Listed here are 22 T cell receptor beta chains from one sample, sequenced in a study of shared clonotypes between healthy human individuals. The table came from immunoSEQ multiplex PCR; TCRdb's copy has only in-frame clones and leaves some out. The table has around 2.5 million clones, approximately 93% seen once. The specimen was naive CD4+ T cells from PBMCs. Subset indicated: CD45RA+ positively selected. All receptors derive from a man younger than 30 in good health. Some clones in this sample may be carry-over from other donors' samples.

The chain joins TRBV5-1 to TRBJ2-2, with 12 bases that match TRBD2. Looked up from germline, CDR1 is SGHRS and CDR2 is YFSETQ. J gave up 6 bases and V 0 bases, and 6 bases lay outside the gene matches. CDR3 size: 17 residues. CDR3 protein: CASSLGLAGVAAGELFF. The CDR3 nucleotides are TGCGCCAGCAGCTTGGGACTAGCGGGAGTAGCAGCCGGGGAGCTGTTTTTT.

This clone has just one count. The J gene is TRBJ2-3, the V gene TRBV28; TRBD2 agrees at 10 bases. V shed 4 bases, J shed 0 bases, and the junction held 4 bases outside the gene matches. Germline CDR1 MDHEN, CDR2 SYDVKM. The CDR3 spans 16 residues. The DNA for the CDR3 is TGTGCCAGCAGTTCCGGGACTAGCGCCAGCACAGATACGCAGTATTTT. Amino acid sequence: CASSSGTSASTDTQYF.

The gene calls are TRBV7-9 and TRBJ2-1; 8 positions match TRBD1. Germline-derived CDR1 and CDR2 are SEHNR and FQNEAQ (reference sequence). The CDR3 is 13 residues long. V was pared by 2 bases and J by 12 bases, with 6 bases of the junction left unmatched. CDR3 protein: CASSLTSGQGQFF. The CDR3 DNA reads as TGTGCCAGCAGCTTAACCAGCGGACAGGGGCAGTTCTTC.

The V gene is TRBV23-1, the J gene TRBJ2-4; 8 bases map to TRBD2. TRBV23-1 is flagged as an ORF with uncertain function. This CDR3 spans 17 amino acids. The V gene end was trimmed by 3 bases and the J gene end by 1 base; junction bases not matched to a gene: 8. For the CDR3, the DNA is TGCGCCAGCAGTCACCCGGGGGGGGCAGATGCCAAAAACATTCAGTACTTC. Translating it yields CASSHPGGADAKNIQYF.

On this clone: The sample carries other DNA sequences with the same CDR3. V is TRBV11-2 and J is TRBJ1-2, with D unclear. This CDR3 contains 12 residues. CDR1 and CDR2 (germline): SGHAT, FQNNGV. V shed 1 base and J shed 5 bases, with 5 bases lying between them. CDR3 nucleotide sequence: TGTGCCAGCAGCTTAGGCCCTTATGGCTACACCTTC. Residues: CASSLGPYGYTF.

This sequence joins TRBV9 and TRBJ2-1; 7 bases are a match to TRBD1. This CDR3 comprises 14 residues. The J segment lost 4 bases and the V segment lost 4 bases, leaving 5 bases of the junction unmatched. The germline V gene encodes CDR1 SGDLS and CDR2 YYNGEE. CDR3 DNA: TGTGCCAGCAGCCAGGGACAGCCGTACAATGAGCAGTTCTTC. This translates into CASSQGQPYNEQFF.

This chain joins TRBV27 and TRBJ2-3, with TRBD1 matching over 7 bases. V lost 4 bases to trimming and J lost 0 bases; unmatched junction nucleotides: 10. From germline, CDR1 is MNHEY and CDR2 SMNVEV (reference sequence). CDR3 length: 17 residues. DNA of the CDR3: TGTGCCAGCAGTTCGAGGGACAGATCATTTAGCACAGATACGCAGTATTTT. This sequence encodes CASSSRDRSFSTDTQYF.

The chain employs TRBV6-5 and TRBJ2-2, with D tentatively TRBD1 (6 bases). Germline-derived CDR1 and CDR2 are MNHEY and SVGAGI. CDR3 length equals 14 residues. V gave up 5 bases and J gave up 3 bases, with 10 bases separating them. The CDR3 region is CASSPTGYTGELFF. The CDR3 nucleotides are TGTGCCAGCAGTCCTACAGGGTACACCGGGGAGCTGTTTTTT.

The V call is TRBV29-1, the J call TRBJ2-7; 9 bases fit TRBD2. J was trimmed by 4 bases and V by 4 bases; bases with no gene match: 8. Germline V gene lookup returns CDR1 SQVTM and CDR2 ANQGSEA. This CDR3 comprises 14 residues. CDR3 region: CSVVEAGGGYEQYF. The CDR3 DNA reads TGCAGCGTTGTTGAAGCGGGAGGTGGTTACGAGCAGTACTTC.

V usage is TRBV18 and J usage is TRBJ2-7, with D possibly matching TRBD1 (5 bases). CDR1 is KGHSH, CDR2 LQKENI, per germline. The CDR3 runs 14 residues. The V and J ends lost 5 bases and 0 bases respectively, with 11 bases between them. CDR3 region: CASSDDRVSYEQYF. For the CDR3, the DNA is TGTGCCAGCTCAGACGACAGAGTCTCCTACGAGCAGTACTTC.

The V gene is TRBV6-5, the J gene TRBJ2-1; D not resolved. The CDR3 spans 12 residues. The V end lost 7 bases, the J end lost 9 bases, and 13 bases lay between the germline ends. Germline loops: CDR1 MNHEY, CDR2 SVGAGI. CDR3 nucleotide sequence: TGTGCCAGCACCCCCCGGGTGGGTGAGCAGTTCTTC. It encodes CASTPRVGEQFF.

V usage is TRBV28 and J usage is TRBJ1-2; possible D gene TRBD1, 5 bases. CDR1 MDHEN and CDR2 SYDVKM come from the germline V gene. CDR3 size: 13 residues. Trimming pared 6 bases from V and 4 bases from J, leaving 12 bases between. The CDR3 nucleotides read TGTGCCAGCAGCTCGACAGCCCTCTATGGCTACACCTTC. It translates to CASSSTALYGYTF.

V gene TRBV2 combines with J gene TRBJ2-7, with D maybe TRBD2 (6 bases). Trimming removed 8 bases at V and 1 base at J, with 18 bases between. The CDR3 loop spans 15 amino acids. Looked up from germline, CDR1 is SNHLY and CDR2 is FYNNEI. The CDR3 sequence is CASQPGGAQSYEQYF. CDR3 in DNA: TGTGCCAGCCAGCCTGGAGGGGCGCAATCCTACGAGCAGTACTTC.

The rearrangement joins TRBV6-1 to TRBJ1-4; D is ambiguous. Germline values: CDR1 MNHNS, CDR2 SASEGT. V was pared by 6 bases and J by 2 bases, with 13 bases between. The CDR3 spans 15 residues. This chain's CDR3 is CASRPIGITNEKLFF. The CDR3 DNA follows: TGTGCCAGCAGGCCAATAGGGATTACTAATGAAAAACTGTTTTTT.

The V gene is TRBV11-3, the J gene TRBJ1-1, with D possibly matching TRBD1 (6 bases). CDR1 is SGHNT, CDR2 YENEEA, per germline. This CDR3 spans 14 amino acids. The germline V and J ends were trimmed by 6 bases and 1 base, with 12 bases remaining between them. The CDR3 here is CASSYDRWNTEAFF. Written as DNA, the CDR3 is TGTGCCAGCAGTTACGACAGGTGGAACACTGAAGCTTTCTTT.

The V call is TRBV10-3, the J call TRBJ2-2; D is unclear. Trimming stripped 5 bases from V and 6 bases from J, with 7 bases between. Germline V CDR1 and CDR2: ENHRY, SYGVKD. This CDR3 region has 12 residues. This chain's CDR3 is CAISSPPGELFF. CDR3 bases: TGTGCCATCAGTTCTCCCCCCGGGGAGCTGTTTTTT.

CDR3 sequence: CASIPPEEPTGEQYF. The CDR3, as DNA: TGCGCCAGCATCCCCCCTGAGGAGCCCACCGGCGAGCAGTACTTC. The rearrangement links TRBV4-3 to TRBJ2-7; D is ambiguous. Germline V gene lookup returns CDR1 LGHNA and CDR2 YSLEER. The CDR3 runs 15 residues. V lost 7 bases, J lost 6 bases, and 22 bases lay in between.

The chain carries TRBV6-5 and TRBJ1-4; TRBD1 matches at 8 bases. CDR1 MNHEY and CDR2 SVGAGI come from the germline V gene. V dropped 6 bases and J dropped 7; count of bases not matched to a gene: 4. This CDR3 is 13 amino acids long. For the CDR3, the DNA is TGTGCCAGCAGCGACAGGGGCGTTGAAAAACTGTTTTTT. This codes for CASSDRGVEKLFF.

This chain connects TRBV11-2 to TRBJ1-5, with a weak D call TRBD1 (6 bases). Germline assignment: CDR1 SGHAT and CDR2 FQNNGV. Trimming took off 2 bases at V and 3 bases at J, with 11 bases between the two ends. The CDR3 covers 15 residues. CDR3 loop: CASSLSAGVNQPQHF. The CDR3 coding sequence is TGTGCCAGCAGCTTATCTGCAGGGGTCAATCAGCCCCAGCATTTT.

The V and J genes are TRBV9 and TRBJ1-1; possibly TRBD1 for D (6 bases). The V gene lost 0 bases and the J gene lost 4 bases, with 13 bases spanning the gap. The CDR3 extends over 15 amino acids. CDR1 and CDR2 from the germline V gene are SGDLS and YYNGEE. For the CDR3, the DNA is TGTGCCAGCAGCGTAGTAGGGGGGCGCGGCACTGAAGCTTTCTTT. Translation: CASSVVGGRGTEAFF.

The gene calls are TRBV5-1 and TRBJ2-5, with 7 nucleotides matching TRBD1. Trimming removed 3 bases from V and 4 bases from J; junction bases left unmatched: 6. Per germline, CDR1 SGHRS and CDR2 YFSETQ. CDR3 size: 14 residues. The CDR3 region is CASSSRTGLETQYF. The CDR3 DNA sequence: TGCGCCAGCAGCTCAAGGACAGGCCTAGAGACCCAGTACTTC.

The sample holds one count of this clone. The CDR3 region has the DNA TGTGCCAGCAGCCAAGAAGAACAGGAGAATCAGCCCCAGCATTTT. It yields the protein CASSQEEQENQPQHF. The J gene is TRBJ1-5, the V gene TRBV4-2, with D possibly being TRBD1 (5 bases). The CDR3 is made up of 15 amino acids. Trimming left V 0 bases short and J 4 bases short, with 10 bases between. Germline V gene sequence: CDR1 LGHNA, CDR2 YNFKEQ.